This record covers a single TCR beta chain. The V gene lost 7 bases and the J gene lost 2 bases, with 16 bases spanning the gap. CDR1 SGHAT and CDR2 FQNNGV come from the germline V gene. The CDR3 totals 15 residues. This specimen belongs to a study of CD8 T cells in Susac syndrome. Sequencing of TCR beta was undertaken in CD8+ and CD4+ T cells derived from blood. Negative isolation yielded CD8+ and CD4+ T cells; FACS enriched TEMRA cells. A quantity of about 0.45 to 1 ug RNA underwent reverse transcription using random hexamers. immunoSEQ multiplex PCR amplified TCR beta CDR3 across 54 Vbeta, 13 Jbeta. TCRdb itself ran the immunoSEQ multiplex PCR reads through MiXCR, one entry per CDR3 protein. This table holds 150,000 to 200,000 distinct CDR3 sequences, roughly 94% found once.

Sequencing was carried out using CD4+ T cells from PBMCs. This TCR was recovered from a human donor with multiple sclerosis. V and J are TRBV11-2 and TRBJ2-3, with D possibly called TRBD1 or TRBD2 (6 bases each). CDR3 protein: CASTIRGLYTDTQYF. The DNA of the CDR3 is TGTGCCAGCACCATCCGGGGGCTATACACAGATACGCAGTATTTT. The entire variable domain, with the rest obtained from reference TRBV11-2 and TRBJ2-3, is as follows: EAGVAQSPRYKIIEKRQSVAFWCNPISGHATLYWYQQILGQGPKLLIQFQNNGVVDDSQLPKDRFSAERLKGVDSTLKIQPAKLEDSAVYLCASTIRGLYTDTQYFGPGTRLTVL.